The next 30 T cell receptor beta chains were all read from a single sample in a study of cytomegalovirus exposure and HLA in healthy donors. The primer mix had 60 Vbeta and 13 Jbeta primers. Profiled with immunoSEQ multiplex PCR; TCRdb holds only in-frame clones, not every one. The top ten hold over 4.5% of the sample, which has 150,000 to 200,000 clones, approximately 71% seen once. Sequencing was done on a sample of PBMCs. These receptors originate from a male donor in good health and CMV-seronegative.

This clone came up a few times. The chain has TRBV27 and TRBJ2-7; TRBD2 matches 8 bases. This CDR3 has 12 amino acids. V trimming: 11 bases; J trimming: 2 bases; junction bases outside the gene matches: 5. Germline lookup yields CDR1 MNHEY and CDR2 SMNVEV (reference sequence). CDR3 nucleotide sequence: TGTGCCTCGGGGGGGGAAACCTACGAGCAGTACTTC. This sequence encodes CASGGETYEQYF.

The V call is TRBV9, the J call TRBJ2-5; the match to TRBD1 covers 7 bases. J lost 1 base, V lost 3 bases, and 3 bases had no gene match. Germline assignment: CDR1 SGDLS and CDR2 YYNGEE. CDR3 length: 14 residues. CDR3 amino acids: CASSGTGFQETQYF. The CDR3 DNA sequence: TGTGCCAGCAGCGGGACAGGCTTCCAAGAGACCCAGTACTTC. Variable domain in full (rest from reference TRBV9 and TRBJ2-5): DSGVTQTPKHLITATGQRVTLRCSPRSGDLSVYWYQQSLDQGLQFLIQYYNGEERAKGNILERFSAQQFPDLHSELNLSSLELGDSALYFCASSGTGFQETQYFGPGTRLLVL.

The V call is TRBV5-1, the J call TRBJ1-5; TRBD1 is a possible D gene (5 bases). Germline V gene sequence: CDR1 SGHRS, CDR2 YFSETQ. The CDR3 spans 15 residues. V was shortened by 4 bases and J by 0 bases, with 11 bases between the two germline ends. CDR3 amino acids: CASSRTGHSNQPQHF. The CDR3 DNA sequence: TGCGCCAGCAGCCGCACAGGACATAGCAATCAGCCCCAGCATTTT.

V usage is TRBV28 and J usage is TRBJ2-7; weak D call: TRBD2 (6 bases). The CDR3 spans 12 residues. V lost 6 bases to trimming and J lost 8 bases, with 14 bases between them. Germline-derived CDR1 and CDR2 are MDHEN and SYDVKM. The CDR3 sequence is CASRYREMQQYF. CDR3 sequence (DNA): TGTGCCAGCAGATACCGGGAGATGCAGCAGTACTTC.

The chain combines TRBV19 with TRBJ1-3; 9 bases map to TRBD1. The CDR3 is 15 residues long. J was trimmed by 4 bases and V by 5 bases; bases with no gene match: 6. Germline V CDR1 and CDR2: LNHDA, SQIVND (reference sequence). CDR3 amino acids: CASSPGTGSGNTIYF. The CDR3 bases are TGTGCCAGTAGTCCCGGGACAGGGTCGGGAAACACCATATATTTT. Supplemented by reference TRBV19 and TRBJ1-3, the full variable domain reads DGGITQSPKYLFRKEGQNVTLSCEQNLNHDAMYWYRQDPGQGLRLIYYSQIVNDFQKGDIAEGYSVSREKKESFPLTVTSAQKNPTAFYLCASSPGTGSGNTIYFGEGSWLTVV.

The chain is built from TRBV4-2 and TRBJ2-7; 7 positions agree with TRBD1. Germline-derived CDR1 and CDR2 are LGHNA and YNFKEQ. This CDR3 comprises 13 residues. Unmatched junction bases numbered 8, after V lost 9 bases and J lost 3 bases. The CDR3 DNA sequence: TGTGCCAGTGCCGGGACAGAAAACTACGAGCAGTACTTC. This codes for CASAGTENYEQYF.

This sequence joins TRBV6-5 and TRBJ2-3, with 7 bases lining up with TRBD2. Germline loops: CDR1 MNHEY, CDR2 SVGAGI. V gave up 3 bases and J gave up 5 bases; unmatched junction bases: 5. The CDR3 has 14 residues. The CDR3 loop is CASSYRRELDTQYF. CDR3 nucleotides: TGTGCCAGCAGTTATAGGCGGGAGCTAGATACGCAGTATTTT.

This chain connects TRBV7-6 to TRBJ1-4; D gene ambiguous. CDR1 SGHVS and CDR2 FNYEAQ come from the germline V gene. Trimming stripped 6 bases from V and 7 bases from J, with 15 bases between. The CDR3 extends over 14 amino acids. CDR3 coding DNA: TGTGCCAGCAGTAGGGCGCCCGGAGGTGAAAAACTGTTTTTT. It yields the protein CASSRAPGGEKLFF.

The chain has TRBV5-1 and TRBJ2-2; the D gene is possibly TRBD2 (6 bases). CDR1 is SGHRS, CDR2 YFSETQ, per germline. V lost 4 bases to trimming and J lost 4 bases, with 11 bases between them. The CDR3 is 14 residues long. The CDR3 region is CASSDGTFTGELFF. The CDR3 DNA reads as TGCGCCAGCAGCGACGGGACTTTCACCGGGGAGCTGTTTTTT.

Only a few counts were recorded for this clone. The V and J genes are TRBV6-6 and TRBJ1-1; D uncertain. The CDR3 sequence is 11 residues long. Germline values: CDR1 MNHNY, CDR2 SVGAGI (reference sequence). V was clipped by 6 bases and J by 4 bases, with 6 bases between them. In DNA, the CDR3 is TGTGCCAGCAGCCCTTCCACTGAAGCTTTCTTT. It yields the protein CASSPSTEAFF.

The V and J genes are TRBV6-1 and TRBJ2-7; 7 positions match TRBD1. The CDR3 is 14 amino acids. After removal of 5 bases from V and 3 bases from J, the junction contained 7 bases not matched to a gene. The germline gives CDR1 MNHNS, CDR2 SASEGT. The CDR3 region has the DNA TGTGCCAGCAGTAAAGACAGGGCTATCTACGAGCAGTACTTC. Its protein product is CASSKDRAIYEQYF.

The chain is built from TRBV28 and TRBJ1-1; TRBD1 matches 7 bases. V shed 7 bases, J shed 6 bases, and the junction held 11 bases outside the gene matches. The CDR3 is made up of 14 amino acids. Per the germline V gene, CDR1 is MDHEN and CDR2 is SYDVKM. The DNA for the CDR3 is TGTGCCAGCAAAATAAAGGGGACAGCGCCTGAAGCTTTCTTT. This sequence encodes CASKIKGTAPEAFF.

Here the CDR3 DNA reads TGTGCCAGTAGTGGAGCGCAAGCCACTGAAGCTTTCTTT. It is translated as CASSGAQATEAFF. V usage is TRBV19 and J usage is TRBJ1-1; no firm D call. Trimming took off 5 bases at V and 4 bases at J, with 11 bases between the two ends. CDR3 size: 13 residues. Germline V lookup: CDR1 LNHDA, CDR2 SQIVND (reference sequence).

J is TRBJ1-1 and V is TRBV28; D is perhaps TRBD1 (5 bases). Trimming left V 10 bases short and J 1 base short, with 10 bases between. CDR3 length: 12 residues. The V gene's germline CDR1 is MDHEN and CDR2 SYDVKM. Written as DNA, the CDR3 is TGTGCCACCAGACAGACGAACACTGAAGCTTTCTTT. Encoded protein: CATRQTNTEAFF.

J is TRBJ2-7 and V is TRBV5-1; TRBD2 agrees at 10 bases. V dropped 0 bases and J dropped 3; count of bases not matched to a gene: 0. This CDR3 contains 14 residues. Per germline, CDR1 SGHRS and CDR2 YFSETQ. CDR3 residues: CASSLGTSGYEQYF. The CDR3 nucleotides read TGCGCCAGCAGCTTGGGGACTAGCGGCTACGAGCAGTACTTC.

The chain has TRBV9 and TRBJ1-2; possible D gene TRBD1, 5 bases. CDR1 and CDR2 (germline): SGDLS, YYNGEE. The V gene lost 1 base and the J gene lost 3 bases, with 13 bases spanning the gap. There are 15 residues in the CDR3. The CDR3: CASSVPQGGDYGYTF. The CDR3 region has the DNA TGTGCCAGCAGCGTACCGCAGGGAGGGGACTATGGCTACACCTTC.

The chain recombines TRBV7-6 with TRBJ2-3; 9 positions match TRBD2. J lost 5 bases, V lost 1 base, and 7 bases had no gene match. This CDR3 spans 16 amino acids. In germline, CDR1 is SGHVS, CDR2 FNYEAQ. The CDR3 loop is CASSLESAGGGDTQYF. CDR3 DNA sequence: TGTGCCAGCAGCTTAGAGTCGGCGGGAGGGGGAGATACGCAGTATTTT.

This clone occurred a few times. The chain recombines TRBV5-1 with TRBJ1-3; the match to TRBD1 covers 8 bases. V gave up 3 bases and J gave up 1 base; unmatched junction bases: 9. CDR3 length equals 17 residues. Germline V CDR1 and CDR2: SGHRS, YFSETQ. The CDR3 DNA is TGCGCCAGCAGCTCGCGGACAGGGTTGCAATCTGGAAACACCATATATTTT. Its translation is CASSSRTGLQSGNTIYF.

The J gene is TRBJ2-6, the V gene TRBV30; 11 nucleotides agree with TRBD1. The germline V gene encodes CDR1 GTSNPN and CDR2 SVGIG (reference sequence). The CDR3 is 13 residues long. V was pared by 2 bases and J by 12 bases, with 3 bases of the junction left unmatched. CDR3 nucleotide sequence: TGTGCCTGGAGTCGGGGACAGGGGGTCGTCCTGACTTTC. Protein: CAWSRGQGVVLTF.

The chain links TRBV27 to TRBJ2-1, with D unresolved. From germline, CDR1 is MNHEY and CDR2 SMNVEV (reference sequence). CDR3 length: 13 amino acids. V was clipped by 3 bases and J by 1 base, with 4 bases between them. The CDR3 spells CASSFRSYNEQFF. The CDR3 DNA reads as TGTGCCAGCAGTTTTAGATCCTACAATGAGCAGTTCTTC.

The J gene is TRBJ2-3, the V gene TRBV5-1; D is possibly TRBD2 (5 bases). The CDR3 contains 15 residues. In germline, CDR1 is SGHRS, CDR2 YFSETQ. V lost 4 bases to trimming and J lost 3 bases, with 15 bases between them. The CDR3 loop reads CASSPPGVNTDTQYF. DNA for the CDR3: TGCGCCAGCAGCCCGCCCGGGGTCAATACAGATACGCAGTATTTT.

The chain has TRBV4-1 and TRBJ2-1; D may be TRBD2 (5 bases). The CDR3 consists of 13 residues. Trimming stripped 1 base from V and 8 bases from J, with 9 bases between. The germline gives CDR1 MGHRA, CDR2 YSYEKL. The DNA of the CDR3 is TGCGCCAGCAGCCAAGCTCCTAGCCATGAGCAGTTCTTC. This gives the protein CASSQAPSHEQFF.

The chain links TRBV7-3 to TRBJ1-6; the D is unclear. Trimming removed 5 bases from V and 6 bases from J, with 14 bases in between. This CDR3 is 15 amino acids long. Germline V lookup: CDR1 SGHTA, CDR2 FQGTGA. The CDR3 region has the DNA TGTGCCAGCAGCCGGGGAGAGACAAGTAATTCACCCCTCCACTTT. Protein sequence: CASSRGETSNSPLHF.

The CDR3 protein is CASSSISSDNEQFF. DNA for the CDR3: TGTGCCAGCTCGTCCATTTCGAGCGACAATGAGCAGTTCTTC. This rearrangement joins TRBV11-2 to TRBJ2-1; D uncertain. V was clipped by 8 bases and J by 5 bases, with 16 bases between them. This CDR3 is 14 amino acids long. Germline V gene sequence: CDR1 SGHAT, CDR2 FQNNGV.

About this clone: The sample carries other DNA sequences with the same CDR3. V gene TRBV5-1 combines with J gene TRBJ1-1; 8 positions match TRBD1. CDR1 and CDR2 from the germline V gene are SGHRS and YFSETQ. Unmatched junction bases numbered 0, after V lost 1 base and J lost 4 bases. The CDR3 sequence is 13 residues long. CDR3 protein: CASSLTGGTEAFF. The CDR3 DNA reads as TGCGCCAGCAGCTTGACAGGGGGCACTGAAGCTTTCTTT.

The rearrangement joins TRBV30 to TRBJ2-1, with 10 bases matching TRBD2. From germline, CDR1 is GTSNPN and CDR2 SVGIG (reference sequence). CDR3 length: 14 amino acids. J lost 12 bases, V lost 5 bases, and 13 bases had no gene match. The CDR3 reads CAWHPPYSGRPQFF. The CDR3 region has the DNA TGTGCCTGGCATCCCCCTTATAGCGGGAGGCCGCAGTTCTTC.

This clone was seen only a few times. J is TRBJ1-1 and V is TRBV5-1; 7 bases are shared with TRBD1. This CDR3 has 15 amino acids. Trimming removed 4 bases from V and 1 base from J; junction bases left unmatched: 7. Germline CDR1 SGHRS, CDR2 YFSETQ. In nucleotides, the CDR3 is TGCGCCAGCAGCCGAAGCCGGGACAGGAACACTGAAGCTTTCTTT. Encoded protein: CASSRSRDRNTEAFF.

A single count supports this clone. The rearrangement uses TRBV18 and TRBJ1-2, with TRBD1 matching 7 bases. The CDR3 totals 13 residues. Trimming removed 6 bases from V and 7 bases from J; junction bases left unmatched: 8. The V gene's germline CDR1 is KGHSH and CDR2 LQKENI. The CDR3 DNA is TGTGCCAGCTCCCCGAACGACAGGGTTGGCTACACCTTC. The encoded protein is CASSPNDRVGYTF.

The V call is TRBV2, the J call TRBJ2-1; 10 positions agree with TRBD1. CDR1 and CDR2 from the germline V gene are SNHLY and FYNNEI. The V and J ends lost 7 bases and 2 bases, in that order; junction bases with no gene match: 8. The length of the CDR3 is 16 residues. Written as DNA, the CDR3 is TGTGCCAGCATTCCGTTTGGACAGGGGGCCTACAATGAGCAGTTCTTC. Translation: CASIPFGQGAYNEQFF. Together with reference TRBV2 and TRBJ2-1, the CDR3 gives the full variable domain: EPEVTQTPSHQVTQMGQEVILRCVPISNHLYFYWYRQILGQKVEFLVSFYNNEISEKSEIFDDQFSVERPDGSNFTLKIRSTKLEDSAMYFCASIPFGQGAYNEQFFGPGTRLTVL.

The chain carries TRBV28 and TRBJ2-7; no clear D gene. V dropped 5 bases and J dropped 3 bases, with 8 bases sitting between them. The germline gives CDR1 MDHEN, CDR2 SYDVKM. The length of the CDR3 is 12 residues. The CDR3 loop is CASSMSIYEQYF. CDR3 nucleotide sequence: TGTGCCAGCAGTATGTCCATCTACGAGCAGTACTTC.